This T cell receptor (beta chain) was identified during a study of blood T cell repertoires in COVID-19. Per the germline V gene, CDR1 is MDHEN and CDR2 is SYDVKM. The CDR3 is 14 amino acids. J was trimmed by 6 bases and V by 5 bases; bases with no gene match: 6. Profiled with immunoSEQ multiplex PCR; TCRdb holds only in-frame clones, not every one. The table has hundreds of thousands of clones, about 89% seen once. This chain joins TRBV28 and TRBJ1-5; 8 bases fit TRBD1. This clonotype was sampled from a man in his forties who had recovered from COVID-19. The sample was PBMCs or T cells enriched from blood (not recorded which). CDR3 nucleotides: TGTGCCAGCAGTCCTGGACAGGGAACTCAGCCCCAGCATTTT. Translating it yields CASSPGQGTQPQHF.